This passage covers 25 T cell receptor beta chains from one sample sequenced in a study of blood T cells in healthy people across ages. The second PCR ran about 6 to 11 cycles with a sample-barcoded 5' primer and J-beta primers. Via MiXCR, TCRdb re-called the 5' RACE reads, giving one row per CDR3 protein. The sample shows hundreds of thousands of distinct CDR3 sequences, 25% to 35% of them seen only once. The sample consisted of blood. These receptors originate from a woman of 80 years or more in good health.

This clonotype appeared a few times. The V call is TRBV20-1, the J call TRBJ1-5, with a tentative D call TRBD1 (6 bases). The CDR3 spans 15 residues. Per germline, CDR1 DFQATT and CDR2 SNEGSKA (reference sequence). V gave up 3 bases and J gave up 10 bases, with 22 bases separating them. The CDR3 DNA follows: TGCAGTGCTAGGGAACAGGGACCTCTGATCAGCCCCCAGCATTTT. This sequence encodes CSAREQGPLISPQHF.

This clonotype was seen repeatedly, ten times or more. The chain uses TRBV7-2 and TRBJ2-7; the D gene is possibly TRBD1 (5 bases). V lost 1 base to trimming and J lost 5 bases, with 9 bases between them. CDR3 length: 13 residues. Germline CDR1 is SGHTA and CDR2 is FQGNSA. The CDR3 reads CASSLVRTNEQYF. The CDR3 nucleotides read TGTGCCAGCAGCTTAGTTAGGACAAACGAGCAGTACTTC.

V is TRBV20-1 and J is TRBJ2-7; D perhaps matches TRBD1 (6 bases). The DNA end is a closer match to TRBJ2-5, so the J assignment may be wrong. Looked up from germline, CDR1 is DFQATT and CDR2 is SNEGSKA (reference sequence). The CDR3 is made up of 17 amino acids. CDR3 bases: TGCAGTGCTAGTAGCTCATACAGGGCATCAGGGCTAGAGACCCAGTACTTC. Amino acid sequence: CSASSSYRASGLETQYF.

This clonotype was observed many times. The chain couples TRBV7-9 to TRBJ2-5; TRBD1 might be the D (6 bases). The CDR3 is 14 amino acids. Germline-derived CDR1 and CDR2 are SEHNR and FQNEAQ (reference sequence). Trimming stripped 0 bases from V and 4 bases from J, with 9 bases between. CDR3 residues: CASSLAVGGETQYF. The CDR3, as DNA: TGTGCCAGCAGCTTAGCGGTAGGGGGAGAGACCCAGTACTTC.

This clonotype was recorded many times. J is TRBJ2-7 and V is TRBV7-2, with D unresolved. The V gene lost 2 bases and the J gene lost 0 bases, with 8 bases spanning the gap. CDR3 size: 14 residues. CDR1 is SGHTA, CDR2 FQGNSA, per germline. The CDR3 sequence is CASSLSLSSYEQYF. In DNA, the CDR3 is TGTGCCAGCAGCTTAAGTTTGAGCTCCTACGAGCAGTACTTC.

This chain links TRBV28 with TRBJ2-5; D possibly matches TRBD1 or TRBD2 (5 bases each). Trimming removed 6 bases from V and 4 bases from J, with 15 bases in between. The germline gives CDR1 MDHEN, CDR2 SYDVKM. The CDR3 runs 14 residues. The CDR3 DNA reads TGTGCCAGCAGACATCCGGGGCCGGGAGAGACCCAGTACTTC. This gives the protein CASRHPGPGETQYF.

This clonotype was detected many times. This chain joins TRBV20-1 and TRBJ2-3; D not certain. Trimming stripped 3 bases from V and 5 bases from J, with 12 bases between. CDR3 length: 13 amino acids. Looked up from germline, CDR1 is DFQATT and CDR2 is SNEGSKA (reference sequence). This CDR3 reads CSASALNGDTQYF. Here the CDR3 DNA reads TGCAGTGCTAGTGCATTAAACGGAGATACGCAGTATTTT.

This clonotype appeared many times. The chain carries TRBV6-2 or TRBV6-3 and TRBJ2-3, with D uncertain. V was pared by 5 bases and J by 0 bases, with 6 bases between. Germline V lookup: CDR1 MNHEY, CDR2 SVGEGT. CDR3 length: 13 amino acids. CDR3 DNA: TGTGCCAGCAGTAAGACTAGCACAGATACGCAGTATTTT. This sequence encodes CASSKTSTDTQYF.

This clonotype occurred a few times. The chain links TRBV20-1 to TRBJ1-2; D gene uncertain. This CDR3 comprises 16 residues. Germline V gene lookup returns CDR1 DFQATT and CDR2 SNEGSKA (reference sequence). Between the trimmed V and J ends, which lost 0 bases and 3 bases, there was a span of 17 bases. CDR3 nucleotide sequence: TGCAGTGCTAGAGATATGACAACCCTTAGGGACTATGGCTACACCTTC. Its protein is CSARDMTTLRDYGYTF.

This clonotype has ten or more counts. The genes are TRBV7-2 and TRBJ1-1, with D possibly being TRBD1 (6 bases). The CDR3 consists of 15 residues. Germline lookup yields CDR1 SGHTA and CDR2 FQGNSA. Trimming took off 1 base at V and 10 bases at J, with 19 bases between the two ends. CDR3 nucleotide sequence: TGTGCCAGCAGCTTAGTAAAGGGGGGAGGGGAGGGAGCTTTCTTT. Amino acid sequence: CASSLVKGGGEGAFF.

The V gene is TRBV12-3 or TRBV12-4, the J gene TRBJ2-3; 7 positions match TRBD2. The CDR3 is 14 amino acids. Trimming at V came to 3 bases and at J to 13 bases, leaving 13 bases not matched to a gene. The DNA of the CDR3 is TGTGCCAGCAGTTTCACAGCGGGAACAGATGCGGAGTATTTT. Its translation is CASSFTAGTDAEYF.

This clonotype was recorded a few times. Here the CDR3 DNA reads TGTGCCAGCAGCTTGGCCGCTAGCGGGGGTAAAGATACGCAGTATTTT. Translating it yields CASSLAASGGKDTQYF. This chain links TRBV5-4 with TRBJ2-3; 10 bases fit TRBD2. This CDR3 has 16 residues. After removal of 0 bases from V and 5 bases from J, the junction contained 6 bases not matched to a gene. Germline V gives CDR1 SGHNT, CDR2 YYREEE (reference sequence).

In its sample, this clonotype was seen a few times. The rearrangement links TRBV24-1 to TRBJ1-1; D unclear. Trimming took 7 bases from V and 4 from J, leaving 12 bases between them. The CDR3 extends over 13 amino acids. In germline, CDR1 is KGHDR, CDR2 SFDVKD. CDR3 coding DNA: TGTGCCACCAGGCGCCGGGGAAGCACTGAAGCTTTCTTT. It specifies CATRRRGSTEAFF.

This clonotype was detected ten times or more. This sequence joins TRBV29-1 and TRBJ1-2; possibly TRBD1 for D (5 bases). The germline V gene encodes CDR1 SQVTM and CDR2 ANQGSEA. This CDR3 is 16 amino acids long. V was cut by 3 bases and J by 2 bases, with 19 bases left in between. CDR3 in amino acids: CSVEPFGVKGNYGYTF. In DNA, the CDR3 is TGCAGCGTTGAGCCCTTTGGGGTAAAGGGGAACTATGGCTACACCTTC. Together with reference TRBV29-1 and TRBJ1-2, the CDR3 gives the full variable domain: SAVISQKPSRDICQRGTSLTIQCQVDSQVTMMFWYRQQPGQSLTLIATANQGSEATYESGFVIDKFPISRPNLTFSTLTVSNMSPEDSSIYLCSVEPFGVKGNYGYTFGSGTRLTVV.

Points on this clonotype: A much larger clonotype is one base distant, so this may be a read error. The V and J genes are TRBV6-6 and TRBJ1-2; D uncertain. CDR1 is MNHNY, CDR2 SVGAGI, per germline (reference sequence). This CDR3 is built from 12 residues. The CDR3 region is CANSDKAQGYTF. CDR3 nucleotide sequence: TGTGCCAACAGTGACAAGGCGCAGGGCTACACCTTC.

This clonotype has a handful of counts. The genes are TRBV20-1 and TRBJ2-7, with 7 nucleotides matching TRBD1. V dropped 6 bases and J dropped 7; count of bases not matched to a gene: 15. The CDR3 has 14 amino acids. The germline V gene encodes CDR1 DFQATT and CDR2 SNEGSKA (reference sequence). The CDR3 loop reads CSAKTGAQHNEQYF. The CDR3 DNA follows: TGCAGTGCAAAAACAGGGGCCCAACACAATGAGCAGTACTTC.

This clonotype showed up just a few times. One base away lies a much larger clone, so this may be a sequencing read error. The chain is built from TRBV20-1 and TRBJ2-5, with 8 bases matching TRBD2. Per the germline V gene, CDR1 is DFQATT and CDR2 is SNEGSKA (reference sequence). The junction had 5 bases not matched to a gene; V was cut back by 1 base and J by 1 base. The CDR3 covers 15 residues. CDR3 nucleotides: TGCAGTGCTAGAGTACGAGCGGGGGTCCAAGAGACCCAGTACTTC. The encoded protein is CSARVRAGVQETQYF.

Concerning this clonotype: A single base separates this from a much larger clone, so it may be a read error. J is TRBJ1-1 and V is TRBV12-3 or TRBV12-4; no clear D. The CDR3 covers 12 residues. In DNA form, the CDR3 reads TGTACCAGCAGTTTACGGGGCACTGAAGCTTTCTTT. Amino acid sequence: CTSSLRGTEAFF.

On this clonotype: With a much larger clone just one base away, this may be a read error. The J gene is TRBJ2-3, the V gene TRBV5-1; tentative D call: TRBD2 (6 bases). CDR3 length: 17 residues. From germline, CDR1 is SGHRS and CDR2 YFSETQ. Trimming left V 4 bases short and J 0 bases short, with 18 bases between. The CDR3 coding sequence is TGCGCCAGCAGCGGGGGGTTGGGAGGCCGAAGCACAGATACGCAGTATTTT. Its protein product is CASSGGLGGRSTDTQYF.

This clonotype was recorded many times. The J gene is TRBJ2-7, the V gene TRBV20-1, with D possibly being TRBD2 (5 bases). V gave up 6 bases and J gave up 0 bases, with 18 bases separating them. The CDR3 runs 15 residues. Germline V CDR1 and CDR2: DFQATT, SNEGSKA (reference sequence). CDR3 DNA: TGCAGTGCCCCACCTGAAGGGAGCAGCTCCTACGAGCAGTACTTC. Its protein product is CSAPPEGSSSYEQYF.

J is TRBJ2-7 and V is TRBV6-5; 10 positions agree with TRBD1. CDR1 and CDR2 from the germline V gene are MNHEY and SVGAGI. Trimming took 2 bases from V and 6 from J; bases not matched to a gene: 1. CDR3 length equals 13 residues. The CDR3 loop reads CASSYGTGVEQYF. In nucleotides, the CDR3 is TGTGCCAGCAGTTACGGGACAGGGGTCGAGCAGTACTTC.

This clonotype was seen at least ten times. This sequence joins TRBV5-1 and TRBJ2-1; TRBD1 is a possible D gene (6 bases). Germline V gene data show CDR1 as SGHRS and CDR2 as YFSETQ. The length of the CDR3 is 15 residues. Trimming took off 1 base at V and 7 bases at J, with 15 bases between the two ends. CDR3 DNA sequence: TGCGCCAGCAGCTTGTCAGGGGTAGAGGGGAATGAGCAGTTCTTC. Amino acids: CASSLSGVEGNEQFF.

The chain couples TRBV18 to TRBJ2-5; no clear D. The J call is in doubt because the DNA end fits TRBJ2-7 better. Germline V CDR1 and CDR2: KGHSH, LQKENI. The CDR3 loop spans 12 amino acids. The CDR3 loop reads CASSPRPDEQYF. The DNA for the CDR3 is TGTGCCAGCTCACCAAGGCCTGACGAGCAGTACTTC.

This clonotype appeared many times. CDR3: CASSQTSLLTAGETQYF. DNA of the CDR3: TGTGCCAGCAGCCAAACCTCTTTGCTGACAGCGGGTGAGACCCAGTACTTC. The V call is TRBV3-1, the J call TRBJ2-5; TRBD2 is a possible D gene (6 bases). The CDR3 extends over 17 amino acids. The germline V gene encodes CDR1 LGHDT and CDR2 YNNKEL (reference sequence). V lost 2 bases and J 5 bases, leaving 21 bases between the germline ends.

As concerns this clonotype: A much more abundant neighbour one base away suggests this may be a read error. The V gene is TRBV4-1, the J gene TRBJ2-6; tentative D call: TRBD1 (6 bases). The CDR3 is 22 residues long. V lost 4 bases and J 4 bases, leaving 32 bases between the germline ends. Germline values: CDR1 MGHRA, CDR2 YSYEKL. The CDR3: CASSPPRDARTGCAPGANVLTF. The CDR3 coding sequence is TGCGCCAGCAGCCCCCCAAGAGACGCCCGCACAGGGTGCGCCCCCGGGGCCAACGTCCTGACTTTC.